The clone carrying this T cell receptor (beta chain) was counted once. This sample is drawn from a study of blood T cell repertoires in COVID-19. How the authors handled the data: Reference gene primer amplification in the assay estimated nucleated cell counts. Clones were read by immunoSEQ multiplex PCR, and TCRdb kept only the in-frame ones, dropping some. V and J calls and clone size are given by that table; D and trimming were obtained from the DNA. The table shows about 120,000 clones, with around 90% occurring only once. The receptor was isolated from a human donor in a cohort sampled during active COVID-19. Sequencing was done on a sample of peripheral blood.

In DNA form, the CDR3 reads TGTGCCAGCTCACCACCGGTTGGAGGTACGGAGACCCAGTACTTC. Its protein is CASSPPVGGTETQYF. The rearrangement links TRBV18 to TRBJ2-5, with TRBD2 as a possible D gene (5 bases). Trimming removed 0 bases at V and 5 bases at J, with 13 bases between. The CDR3 extends over 15 amino acids. Germline-derived CDR1 and CDR2 are KGHSH and LQKENI.